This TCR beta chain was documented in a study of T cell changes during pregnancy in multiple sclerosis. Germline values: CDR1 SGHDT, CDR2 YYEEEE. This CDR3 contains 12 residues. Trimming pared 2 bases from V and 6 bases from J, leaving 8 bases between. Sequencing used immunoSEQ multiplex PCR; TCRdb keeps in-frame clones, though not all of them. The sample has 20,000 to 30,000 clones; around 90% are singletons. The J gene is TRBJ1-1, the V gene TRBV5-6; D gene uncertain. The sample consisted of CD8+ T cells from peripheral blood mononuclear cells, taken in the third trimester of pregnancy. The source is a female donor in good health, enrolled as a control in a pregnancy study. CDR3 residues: CASSLGGPEAFF. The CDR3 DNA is TGTGCCAGCAGCTTAGGCGGCCCTGAAGCTTTCTTT. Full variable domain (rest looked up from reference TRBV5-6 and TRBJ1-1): DAGVTQSPTHLIKTRGQQVTLRCSPKSGHDTVSWYQQALGQGPQFIFQYYEEEERQRGNFPDRFSGHQFPNYSSELNVNALLLGDSALYLCASSLGGPEAFFGQGTRLTVV.